This T cell receptor beta chain was recovered during a study of human T cells and chemical hapten exposure. Regarding the study as a whole: Alopecia affected the donors, so their immune response may differ from healthy people's.

As for time point: pre-sensitization, week 0. Treatment described: therapeutic diphenylcyclopropenone sensitization with weekly scalp DPC. Someone pulled total RNA out of unfractionated whole blood. The table lists this clonotype with many counts. Its antigen is unknown. Germline CDR1 MNHEY, CDR2 SVGAGI. The CDR3 totals 17 residues. Trimming shortened V by 0 bases and J by 2 bases, and 16 bases separated the two germline ends. TCRdb passed the RACE reads through MiXCR, listing each CDR3 protein once. Altogether approximately 400,000 distinct CDR3 sequences are present, 5.1% being singletons, with the ten largest covering 2.6%.

Source: whole blood, taken in connection with sensitization to the hapten diphenylcyclopropenone (DPC). The TCR comes from a woman aged 45-60 years with alopecia areata. Some clones in this sample may be carry-over from other donors' samples. The rearrangement links TRBV6-5 to TRBJ1-2, with D possibly being TRBD1 (5 bases). The CDR3 here is CASSYSPLGGSNYGYTF. The CDR3 bases are TGTGCCAGCAGTTACTCGCCTTTGGGGGGTAGCAACTATGGCTACACCTTC.